The 22 T cell receptor beta chains reported below all come from one sample, sequenced in a study of blood T cell repertoires in COVID-19. Repertoires were generated with immunoSEQ multiplex PCR, while TCRdb's copy carries only in-frame clones and drops some. The table includes roughly 280,000 clones, roughly 90% detected once. Sample: PBMCs or T cells enriched from blood (not recorded which). The receptors stem from an older woman who had recovered from COVID-19.

The chain is built from TRBV20-1 and TRBJ2-3; 11 bases are a match to TRBD2. V trimming: 6 bases; J trimming: 2 bases; junction bases outside the gene matches: 4. Germline CDR1 is DFQATT and CDR2 is SNEGSKA (reference sequence). This CDR3 is built from 14 residues. The CDR3 here is CSASSGGATDTQYF. The CDR3 nucleotides read TGCAGTGCAAGTAGCGGGGGGGCCACAGATACGCAGTATTTT.

This chain links TRBV20-1 with TRBJ2-3; perhaps TRBD2 as D (6 bases). Trimming shortened V by 5 bases and J by 4 bases, and 7 bases separated the two germline ends. The germline V gene has CDR1 DFQATT and CDR2 SNEGSKA (reference sequence). This CDR3 spans 11 amino acids. The CDR3 loop reads CSAASADTQYF. In DNA form, the CDR3 reads TGCAGTGCTGCTAGCGCAGATACGCAGTATTTT.

The chain is built from TRBV9 and TRBJ1-6, with D maybe TRBD1 (6 bases). Trimming shortened V by 2 bases and J by 7 bases, and 13 bases separated the two germline ends. This CDR3 is built from 15 residues. The V gene's germline CDR1 is SGDLS and CDR2 YYNGEE. The CDR3 region has the DNA TGTGCCAGCAGCGTTTTACAGGGCGCAAATTCACCCCTCCACTTT. Translation: CASSVLQGANSPLHF.

This chain links TRBV5-1 with TRBJ1-1; 8 nucleotides agree with TRBD1. The V gene end was trimmed by 1 base and the J gene end by 4 bases; junction bases not matched to a gene: 9. This CDR3 comprises 16 residues. Germline values: CDR1 SGHRS, CDR2 YFSETQ. This CDR3 reads CASSLFSGGVSTEAFF. For the CDR3, the DNA is TGCGCCAGCAGCTTGTTTTCAGGGGGCGTTAGCACTGAAGCTTTCTTT.

The rearrangement links TRBV28 to TRBJ1-5; possibly TRBD1 for D (5 bases). Germline CDR1 is MDHEN and CDR2 is SYDVKM. The CDR3 length is 18 residues. Between the trimmed V and J ends, which lost 4 bases and 0 bases, there was a span of 19 bases. This CDR3 reads CASSSPGGDVYSNQPQHF. The CDR3 DNA is TGTGCCAGCAGTTCCCCGGGGGGGGACGTATATAGCAATCAGCCCCAGCATTTT.

The chain has TRBV4-1 and TRBJ1-5; maybe TRBD1 (5 bases). Germline loops: CDR1 MGHRA, CDR2 YSYEKL. The CDR3 runs to 15 residues. V lost 4 bases, J lost 9 bases, and 19 bases lay in between. The chain's CDR3 is CASSLEEARGSPQHF. DNA of the CDR3: TGCGCCAGCAGCCTAGAAGAGGCACGGGGGTCGCCCCAGCATTTT.

This clone was counted a few times. The gene calls are TRBV28 and TRBJ1-1, with TRBD1 matching 7 bases. This CDR3 spans 15 amino acids. Germline values: CDR1 MDHEN, CDR2 SYDVKM. The ends lost 6 bases at V and 1 base at J; junction bases unmatched: 8. CDR3 in amino acids: CASRSRNRGNTEAFF. The CDR3 DNA sequence: TGTGCCAGCAGGTCCCGGAACAGGGGGAACACTGAAGCTTTCTTT.

This chain links TRBV27 with TRBJ2-1, with 10 bases matching TRBD2. The CDR3 extends over 13 amino acids. J was trimmed by 5 bases and V by 6 bases; bases with no gene match: 1. The germline V gene encodes CDR1 MNHEY and CDR2 SMNVEV (reference sequence). CDR3 sequence (DNA): TGTGCCAGCAGACTAGCGGGGCACAATGAGCAGTTCTTC. Its protein is CASRLAGHNEQFF.

This clone was found a few times. J is TRBJ1-1 and V is TRBV5-1, with a weak D call TRBD1 (5 bases). The CDR3 contains 12 residues. The V end lost 1 base, the J end lost 4 bases, and 5 bases lay between the germline ends. The germline V gene encodes CDR1 SGHRS and CDR2 YFSETQ. The CDR3 loop is CASSLQGTEAFF. The CDR3 region has the DNA TGCGCCAGCAGCTTGCAGGGCACTGAAGCTTTCTTT.

CDR3 amino acids: CASQRGNQPQHF. CDR3 sequence (DNA): TGTGCCAGCCAGCGGGGAAATCAGCCCCAGCATTTT. The rearrangement links TRBV28 to TRBJ1-5; D ambiguous. The CDR3 sequence is 12 residues long. Germline V CDR1 and CDR2: MDHEN, SYDVKM. The V end was cut by 8 bases, the J end by 4 bases, with 9 bases between.

As regards this clone: In the same sample, other DNA sequences code for this CDR3. The gene calls are TRBV5-4 and TRBJ2-7; TRBD1 might be the D (6 bases). CDR1 is SGHNT and CDR2 is YYREEE in the germline V gene (reference sequence). This CDR3 region has 13 residues. The V end was cut by 0 bases, the J end by 4 bases, with 8 bases between. The CDR3 is CASSLDTGYEQYF. CDR3 DNA sequence: TGTGCCAGCAGCTTGGATACAGGGTACGAGCAGTACTTC.

The chain is built from TRBV7-3 and TRBJ1-1, with D uncertain. V lost 1 base, J lost 4 bases, and 10 bases lay in between. Germline CDR1 is SGHTA and CDR2 is FQGTGA. The CDR3 totals 14 residues. DNA for the CDR3: TGTGCCAGCAGCTTAAGCAGTGGGAGCACTGAAGCTTTCTTT. Amino acids: CASSLSSGSTEAFF. Full variable domain (outside the CDR3, taken from reference TRBV7-3 and TRBJ1-1): GAGVSQTPSNKVTEKGKYVELRCDPISGHTALYWYRQSLGQGPEFLIYFQGTGAADDSGLPNDRFFAVRPEGSVSTLKIQRTERGDSAVYLCASSLSSGSTEAFFGQGTRLTVV.

The chain is built from TRBV28 and TRBJ2-1; 16 nucleotides line up with TRBD2. Germline CDR1 and CDR2: MDHEN and SYDVKM. V was clipped by 5 bases and J by 10 bases; unmatched bases: 8. The CDR3 extends over 16 amino acids. The CDR3 loop is CASSLPGLAGGQEQFF. For the CDR3, the DNA is TGTGCCAGCAGTCTGCCGGGACTAGCGGGGGGGCAGGAGCAGTTCTTC. The complete variable domain, with remaining parts taken from reference TRBV28 and TRBJ2-1, reads DVKVTQSSRYLVKRTGEKVFLECVQDMDHENMFWYRQDPGLGLRLIYFSYDVKMKEKGDIPEGYSVSREKKERFSLILESASTNQTSMYLCASSLPGLAGGQEQFFGPGTRLTVL.

This clone was seen only a few times. CDR3 nucleotides: TGCGCCAGCAGCCCAGAAGGGGGCCATGGCTACACCTTC. It translates to CASSPEGGHGYTF. This sequence joins TRBV4-1 and TRBJ1-2, with 7 bases aligning to TRBD1. This CDR3 spans 13 amino acids. V trimming: 4 bases; J trimming: 6 bases; junction bases outside the gene matches: 5. Germline loops: CDR1 MGHRA, CDR2 YSYEKL.

The rearrangement links TRBV28 to TRBJ1-5, with a tentative D call TRBD1 (6 bases). The CDR3 has 14 residues. The V and J ends lost 11 bases and 0 bases respectively, with 14 bases between them. The germline gives CDR1 MDHEN, CDR2 SYDVKM. The CDR3 DNA reads as TGTGCCCTGGGCGGGGGGCCTAGCAATCAGCCCCAGCATTTT. Protein: CALGGGPSNQPQHF.

This sequence joins TRBV30 and TRBJ2-3; TRBD1 is a possible D gene (6 bases). Germline lookup yields CDR1 GTSNPN and CDR2 SVGIG (reference sequence). Between the trimmed V and J ends, which lost 5 bases and 2 bases, there was a span of 14 bases. This CDR3 has 14 residues. The chain's CDR3 is CAWGGGFYTDTQYF. The DNA for the CDR3 is TGTGCCTGGGGTGGGGGCTTTTACACAGATACGCAGTATTTT.

The J gene is TRBJ2-2, the V gene TRBV11-1; D uncertain. This CDR3 comprises 14 residues. In germline, CDR1 is SGHAT, CDR2 FQDESV (reference sequence). With 4 bases removed from V and 3 bases from J, the gap between germline ends came to 9 bases. CDR3 sequence reads: CASSSRRDTGELFF. CDR3 DNA sequence: TGTGCCAGCAGCTCTAGGAGAGACACCGGGGAGCTGTTTTTT.

The chain links TRBV5-1 to TRBJ2-7; the D is unclear. The CDR3 is 14 amino acids. With 0 bases removed from V and 1 base from J, the gap between germline ends came to 8 bases. CDR1 is SGHRS and CDR2 is YFSETQ in the germline V gene. The DNA of the CDR3 is TGCGCCAGCAGCTTGGAAGCTGCGTCCTACGAGCAGTACTTC. Amino acids: CASSLEAASYEQYF.

The genes are TRBV28 and TRBJ1-4; 8 nucleotides match TRBD1. The CDR3 runs to 14 residues. CDR1 and CDR2 from the germline V gene are MDHEN and SYDVKM. Trimming cost V 6 bases and J 6 bases; bases outside gene matches: 6. CDR3 region: CASRAGGADEKLFF. The CDR3 bases are TGTGCCAGCAGAGCAGGGGGCGCGGATGAAAAACTGTTTTTT.

This chain links TRBV19 with TRBJ2-4, with D unresolved. The V end was cut by 6 bases, the J end by 8 bases, with 11 bases between. Germline CDR1 reads LNHDA; CDR2 reads SQIVND (reference sequence). This CDR3 has 12 residues. CDR3 protein: CASSPNRDIQYF. DNA of the CDR3: TGTGCCAGTAGCCCCAACCGGGACATTCAGTACTTC.

The genes are TRBV2 and TRBJ1-1; TRBD1 agrees at 11 bases. This CDR3 spans 14 amino acids. The V segment lost 6 bases and the J segment 11 bases; nucleotides outside the gene matches: 11. Germline V gene lookup returns CDR1 SNHLY and CDR2 FYNNEI. The CDR3 is CASRDRTGGPPAFF. CDR3 sequence (DNA): TGTGCCAGCAGAGACCGGACAGGGGGCCCCCCCGCTTTCTTT.

V gene TRBV10-1 combines with J gene TRBJ1-5; tentatively, D is TRBD1 (6 bases). The CDR3 sequence is 14 residues long. Trimming stripped 11 bases from V and 3 bases from J, with 17 bases between. CDR1 is WNHNN and CDR2 is SYGVQD in the germline V gene (reference sequence). The DNA for the CDR3 is TGCGCCGCCGGGGGGGGCGGTTTCAATCAGCCCCAGCATTTT. Its protein product is CAAGGGGFNQPQHF.